The 3 T cell receptor beta chains in this list originate from one sample, sequenced in a study of shared clonotypes between healthy human individuals. Some clones are missing from TCRdb's copy, which holds only in-frame ones; the method was immunoSEQ multiplex PCR. The table lists some 240,000 clones, 60% to 80% of them singletons. Sequenced: memory CD4+ T cells sorted from blood. As to subset: CD45RA-negative fraction. These receptors were taken from a man aged 25 to 45 in good health.

This clone was detected a few times. CDR3 region: CASSASPLNVLTF. CDR3 DNA sequence: TGTGCCAGCAGTGCCTCACCCCTCAACGTCCTGACTTTC. This sequence joins TRBV2 and TRBJ2-6; D is undetermined. CDR1 SNHLY and CDR2 FYNNEI come from the germline V gene. The CDR3 covers 13 residues. Trimming removed 4 bases at V and 9 bases at J, with 10 bases between.

There are a few counts of this clone. This chain connects TRBV19 to TRBJ2-3, with D perhaps matching TRBD1 (6 bases). V was cut by 5 bases and J by 3 bases, with 15 bases left in between. The CDR3 is 15 amino acids. The germline V gene encodes CDR1 LNHDA and CDR2 SQIVND (reference sequence). CDR3 region: CASSPQGSWTDTQYF. CDR3 nucleotides: TGTGCCAGTAGTCCCCAGGGGTCTTGGACAGATACGCAGTATTTT.

The chain couples TRBV4-3 to TRBJ1-3; D gene ambiguous. Deletions cut 2 bases from V and 2 bases from J, with 16 bases between. This CDR3 contains 17 residues. Per the germline V gene, CDR1 is LGHNA and CDR2 is YSLEER. CDR3 protein: CASSQSILSAAGNTIYF. The CDR3 DNA follows: TGCGCCAGCAGCCAATCGATATTGAGCGCCGCTGGAAACACCATATATTTT.